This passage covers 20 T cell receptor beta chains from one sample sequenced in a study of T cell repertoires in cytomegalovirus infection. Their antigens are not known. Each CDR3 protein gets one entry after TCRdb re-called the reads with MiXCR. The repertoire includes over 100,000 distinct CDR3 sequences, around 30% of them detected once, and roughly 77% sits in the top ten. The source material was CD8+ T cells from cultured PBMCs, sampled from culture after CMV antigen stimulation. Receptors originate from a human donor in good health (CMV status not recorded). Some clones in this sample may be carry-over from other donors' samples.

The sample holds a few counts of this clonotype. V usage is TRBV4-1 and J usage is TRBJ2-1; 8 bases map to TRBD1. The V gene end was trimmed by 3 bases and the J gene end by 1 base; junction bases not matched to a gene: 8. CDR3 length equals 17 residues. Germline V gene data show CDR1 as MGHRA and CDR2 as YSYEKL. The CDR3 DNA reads TGCGCCAGCAGCCAGGACGACTGGACAGGGTCCTACAATGAGCAGTTCTTC. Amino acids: CASSQDDWTGSYNEQFF.

CDR3 in DNA: TGTGCCAGCAGTTTAACAGCTTATCAGCCCCAGCATTTT. It translates to CASSLTAYQPQHF. The rearrangement joins TRBV27 to TRBJ1-5; D is ambiguous. The germline V and J ends were trimmed by 2 bases and 5 bases, with 7 bases remaining between them. The CDR3 covers 13 residues. Germline V gene data show CDR1 as MNHEY and CDR2 as SMNVEV (reference sequence).

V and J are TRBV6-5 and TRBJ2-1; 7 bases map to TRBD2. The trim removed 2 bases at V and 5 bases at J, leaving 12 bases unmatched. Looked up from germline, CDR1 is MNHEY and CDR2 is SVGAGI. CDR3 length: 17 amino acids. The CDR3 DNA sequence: TGTGCCAGCAGTTACGGGACTAACGTACTACCCGACAATGAGCAGTTCTTC. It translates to CASSYGTNVLPDNEQFF.

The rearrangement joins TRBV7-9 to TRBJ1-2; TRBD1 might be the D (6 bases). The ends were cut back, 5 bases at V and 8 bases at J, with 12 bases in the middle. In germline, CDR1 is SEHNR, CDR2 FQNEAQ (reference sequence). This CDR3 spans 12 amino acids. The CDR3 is CASSTIGGGYTF. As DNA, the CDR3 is TGTGCCAGCAGCACAATAGGGGGAGGCTACACCTTC.

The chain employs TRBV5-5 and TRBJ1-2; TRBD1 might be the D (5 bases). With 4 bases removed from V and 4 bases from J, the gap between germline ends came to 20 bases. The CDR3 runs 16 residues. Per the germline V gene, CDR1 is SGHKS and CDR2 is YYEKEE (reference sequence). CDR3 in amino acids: CASSVGTVNALYGYTF. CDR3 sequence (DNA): TGTGCCAGCAGCGTGGGGACCGTTAATGCCCTCTATGGCTACACCTTC.

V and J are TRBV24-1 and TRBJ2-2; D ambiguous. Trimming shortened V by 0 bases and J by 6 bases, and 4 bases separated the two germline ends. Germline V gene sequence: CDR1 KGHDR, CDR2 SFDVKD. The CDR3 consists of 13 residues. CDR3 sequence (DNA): TGTGCCACCAGTGATTTGTCAGCCGGGGAGCTGTTTTTT. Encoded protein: CATSDLSAGELFF.

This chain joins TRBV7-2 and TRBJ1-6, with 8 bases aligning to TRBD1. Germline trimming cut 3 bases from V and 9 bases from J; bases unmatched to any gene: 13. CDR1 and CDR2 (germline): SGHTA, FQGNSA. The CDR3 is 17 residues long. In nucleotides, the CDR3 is TGTGCCAGCAGCTTCAGACCCAGGGGGCCCATTGGTTCACCCCTCCACTTT. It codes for CASSFRPRGPIGSPLHF.

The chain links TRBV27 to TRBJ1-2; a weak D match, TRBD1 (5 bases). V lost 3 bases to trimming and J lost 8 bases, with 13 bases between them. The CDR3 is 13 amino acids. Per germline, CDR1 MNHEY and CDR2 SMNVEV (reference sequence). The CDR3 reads CASSLAGQRGYTF. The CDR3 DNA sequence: TGTGCCAGCAGTTTGGCGGGGCAAAGAGGCTACACCTTC.

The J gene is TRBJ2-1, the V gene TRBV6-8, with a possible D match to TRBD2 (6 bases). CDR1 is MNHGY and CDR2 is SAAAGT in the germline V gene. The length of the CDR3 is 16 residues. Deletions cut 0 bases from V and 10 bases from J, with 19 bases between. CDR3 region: CASSYSRRLGTSEQFF. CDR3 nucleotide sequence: TGTGCCAGCAGTTACTCGAGGCGACTGGGAACTAGCGAGCAGTTCTTC.

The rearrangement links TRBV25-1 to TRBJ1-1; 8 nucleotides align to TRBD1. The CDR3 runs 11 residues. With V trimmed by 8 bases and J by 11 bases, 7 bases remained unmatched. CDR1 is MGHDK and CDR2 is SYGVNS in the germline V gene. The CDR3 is CASRQGARAFF. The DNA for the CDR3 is TGTGCCAGCCGCCAGGGGGCTCGTGCTTTCTTT.

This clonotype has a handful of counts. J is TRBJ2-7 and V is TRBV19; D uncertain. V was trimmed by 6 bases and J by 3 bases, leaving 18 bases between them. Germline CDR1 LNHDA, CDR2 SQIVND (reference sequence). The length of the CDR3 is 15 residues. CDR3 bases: TGTGCCAGTAGCCCATCGTGGGGTGCAGGCTACGAGCAGTACTTC. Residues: CASSPSWGAGYEQYF.

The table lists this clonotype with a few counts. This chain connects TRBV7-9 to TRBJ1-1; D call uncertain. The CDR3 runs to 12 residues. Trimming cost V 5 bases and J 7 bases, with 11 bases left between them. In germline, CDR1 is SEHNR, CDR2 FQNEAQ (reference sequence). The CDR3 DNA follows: TGTGCCAGCAGCCCCCAATGGGATGAAGCTTTCTTT. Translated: CASSPQWDEAFF.

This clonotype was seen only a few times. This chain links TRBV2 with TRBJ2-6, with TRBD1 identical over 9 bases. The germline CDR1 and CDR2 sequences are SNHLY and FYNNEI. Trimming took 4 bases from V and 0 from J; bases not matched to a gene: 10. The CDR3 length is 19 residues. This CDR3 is CASSGDRVLRTSGANVLTF. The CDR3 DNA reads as TGTGCCAGCAGTGGGGACAGGGTGTTAAGAACCTCTGGGGCCAACGTCCTGACTTTC. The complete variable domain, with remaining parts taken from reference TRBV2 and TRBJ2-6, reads EPEVTQTPSHQVTQMGQEVILRCVPISNHLYFYWYRQILGQKVEFLVSFYNNEISEKSEIFDDQFSVERPDGSNFTLKIRSTKLEDSAMYFCASSGDRVLRTSGANVLTFGAGSRLTVL.

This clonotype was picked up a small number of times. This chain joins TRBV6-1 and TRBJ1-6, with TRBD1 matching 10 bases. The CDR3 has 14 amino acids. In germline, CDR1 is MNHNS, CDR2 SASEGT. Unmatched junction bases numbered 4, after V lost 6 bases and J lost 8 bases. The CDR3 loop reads CASSSDRGHSPLHF. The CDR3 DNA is TGTGCCAGCAGCTCCGACAGGGGGCATTCACCCCTCCACTTT.

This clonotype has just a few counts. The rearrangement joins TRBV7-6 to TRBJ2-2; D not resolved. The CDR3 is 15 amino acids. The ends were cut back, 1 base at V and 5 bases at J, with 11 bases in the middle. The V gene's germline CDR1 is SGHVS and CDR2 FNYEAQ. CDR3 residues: CASSLGRSGTGELFF. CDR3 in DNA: TGTGCCAGCAGCTTAGGTCGATCCGGTACCGGGGAGCTGTTTTTT. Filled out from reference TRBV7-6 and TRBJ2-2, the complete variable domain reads GAGVSQSPRYKVTKRGQDVALRCDPISGHVSLYWYRQALGQGPEFLTYFNYEAQQDKSGLPNDRFSAERPEGSISTLTIQRTEQRDSAMYRCASSLGRSGTGELFFGEGSRLTVL.

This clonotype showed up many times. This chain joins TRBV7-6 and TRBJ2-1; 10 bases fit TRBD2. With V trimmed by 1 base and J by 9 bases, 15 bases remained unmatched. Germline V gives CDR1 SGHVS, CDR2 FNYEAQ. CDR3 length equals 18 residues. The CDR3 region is CASSLEGFRTSGGIEQFF. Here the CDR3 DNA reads TGTGCCAGCAGCTTAGAAGGTTTCCGGACTAGCGGAGGGATTGAGCAGTTCTTC.

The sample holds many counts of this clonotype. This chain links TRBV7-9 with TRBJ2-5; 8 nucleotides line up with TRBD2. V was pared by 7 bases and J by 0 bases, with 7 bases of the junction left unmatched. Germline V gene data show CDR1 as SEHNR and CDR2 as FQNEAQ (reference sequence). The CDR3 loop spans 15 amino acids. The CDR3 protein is CASTPGGGNQETQYF. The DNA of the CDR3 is TGTGCCAGCACCCCGGGCGGGGGGAACCAAGAGACCCAGTACTTC.

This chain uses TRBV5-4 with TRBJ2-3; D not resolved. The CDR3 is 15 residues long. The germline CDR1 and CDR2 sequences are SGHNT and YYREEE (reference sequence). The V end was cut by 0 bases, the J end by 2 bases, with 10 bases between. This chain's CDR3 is CASSLDQRYTDTQYF. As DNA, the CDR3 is TGTGCCAGCAGCTTGGACCAGCGTTACACAGATACGCAGTATTTT.

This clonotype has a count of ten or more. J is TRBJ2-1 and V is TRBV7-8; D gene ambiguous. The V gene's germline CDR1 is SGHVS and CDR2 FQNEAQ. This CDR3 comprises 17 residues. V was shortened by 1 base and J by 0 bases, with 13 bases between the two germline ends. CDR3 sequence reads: CASSLVAGLSSYNEQFF. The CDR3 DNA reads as TGTGCCAGCAGCTTAGTTGCCGGTCTTAGCTCCTACAATGAGCAGTTCTTC.

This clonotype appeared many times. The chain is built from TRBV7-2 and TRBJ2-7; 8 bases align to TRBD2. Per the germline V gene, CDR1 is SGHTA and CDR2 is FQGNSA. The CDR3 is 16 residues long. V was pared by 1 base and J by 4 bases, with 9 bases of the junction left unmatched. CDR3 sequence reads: CASSLGQRGLGYEQYF. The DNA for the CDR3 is TGTGCCAGCAGCTTAGGTCAGCGGGGGCTCGGGTACGAGCAGTACTTC.